This entry lists 26 T cell receptor beta chains sequenced from one sample in a study of blood T cell repertoires in COVID-19. Some clones are missing from TCRdb's copy, which holds only in-frame ones; the method was immunoSEQ multiplex PCR. This sample carries hundreds of thousands of clones, 87% of them seen once, and the ten largest clones take approximately 1.5%. The sequencing sample was made of peripheral blood. The receptors originated from a woman aged 40 to 50 who had recovered from COVID-19.

This clone was seen only once. This sequence joins TRBV5-4 and TRBJ2-3, with 12 positions matching TRBD2. The CDR3 has 16 residues. The germline gives CDR1 SGHNT, CDR2 YYREEE (reference sequence). V trimming: 4 bases; J trimming: 4 bases; junction bases outside the gene matches: 7. The CDR3 is CASSPTSGGGADTQYF. The CDR3 nucleotides are TGTGCCAGCAGCCCGACTAGCGGGGGTGGAGCAGATACGCAGTATTTT.

V usage is TRBV19 and J usage is TRBJ1-2, with TRBD1 matching 9 bases. V lost 5 bases to trimming and J lost 9 bases; unmatched junction nucleotides: 13. The germline V gene has CDR1 LNHDA and CDR2 SQIVND (reference sequence). There are 15 residues in the CDR3. Here the CDR3 reads CASSLSPGTGWRYTF. CDR3 DNA: TGTGCCAGTAGTCTGAGCCCCGGGACAGGGTGGCGCTACACCTTC.

The chain is built from TRBV20-1 and TRBJ2-7; 10 bases agree with TRBD2. Germline lookup yields CDR1 DFQATT and CDR2 SNEGSKA (reference sequence). This CDR3 is 14 amino acids long. Trimming at V came to 3 bases and at J to 0 bases, leaving 2 bases not matched to a gene. CDR3 DNA: TGCAGTGCTAGTCGGACTAGCGGCTCCTACGAGCAGTACTTC. Protein sequence: CSASRTSGSYEQYF.

V and J are TRBV5-1 and TRBJ2-5, with 9 bases lining up with TRBD2. Looked up from germline, CDR1 is SGHRS and CDR2 is YFSETQ. After removal of 0 bases from V and 5 bases from J, the junction contained 11 bases not matched to a gene. This CDR3 has 17 amino acids. CDR3 DNA sequence: TGCGCCAGCAGCTTGGGGACAGCGGGGGGCCTCCTGGAGACCCAGTACTTC. This codes for CASSLGTAGGLLETQYF.

The chain uses TRBV7-2 and TRBJ2-1; 11 bases are shared with TRBD2. CDR3 length: 19 residues. Germline V gene data show CDR1 as SGHTA and CDR2 as FQGNSA. The V and J ends lost 0 bases and 5 bases, in that order; junction bases with no gene match: 12. CDR3 region: CASSLATILAGGPHNEQFF. CDR3 nucleotide sequence: TGTGCCAGCAGCTTAGCCACAATTTTAGCGGGGGGGCCTCACAATGAGCAGTTCTTC.

CDR3 sequence (DNA): TGTGCCAGCAGTTATGCCTTGGGGAAGGGGGACACTGAAGCTTTCTTT. Translated: CASSYALGKGDTEAFF. V usage is TRBV6-5 and J usage is TRBJ1-1; perhaps TRBD1 as D (6 bases). From germline, CDR1 is MNHEY and CDR2 SVGAGI. The CDR3 runs 16 residues. V lost 3 bases and J lost 3, with 17 bases in between.

This clone was recorded only once. The chain uses TRBV19 and TRBJ2-7, with 9 bases matching TRBD1. Germline loops: CDR1 LNHDA, CDR2 SQIVND (reference sequence). The trim removed 6 bases at V and 3 bases at J, leaving 9 bases unmatched. There are 15 residues in the CDR3. CDR3 sequence (DNA): TGTGCCAGTAGGCCCTCCGGACAGGGGAGCTACGAGCAGTACTTC. Translation: CASRPSGQGSYEQYF.

The V gene is TRBV3-1 (or the pseudogene TRBV3-2), the J gene TRBJ1-2; tentative D call: TRBD1 (6 bases). Germline assignment: CDR1 LGHDT and CDR2 YNNKEL (reference sequence). Trimming took off 0 bases at V and 3 bases at J, with 11 bases between the two ends. The length of the CDR3 is 15 residues. The CDR3 here is CASSQEEQGDYGYTF. The CDR3 DNA sequence: TGTGCCAGCAGCCAAGAAGAACAGGGAGACTATGGCTACACCTTC.

V gene TRBV30 combines with J gene TRBJ1-5; no reliable D call. Germline values: CDR1 GTSNPN, CDR2 SVGIG (reference sequence). CDR3 length equals 17 residues. V was shortened by 3 bases and J by 0 bases, with 18 bases between the two germline ends. CDR3 amino acids: CAWSGGLLFDSNQPQHF. CDR3 DNA sequence: TGTGCCTGGAGCGGCGGACTTTTATTTGATAGCAATCAGCCCCAGCATTTT.

The chain is built from TRBV10-1 and TRBJ2-3, with 12 bases matching TRBD2. This CDR3 has 17 amino acids. Per germline, CDR1 WNHNN and CDR2 SYGVQD (reference sequence). The ends lost 6 bases at V and 5 bases at J; junction bases unmatched: 12. In DNA, the CDR3 is TGCGCCAGCAGCGCCCGGTCTAGCGGGGGGGCCGGAGATACGCAGTATTTT. Translation gives CASSARSSGGAGDTQYF.

Written as DNA, the CDR3 is TGTGCCAACTGGGGGGGGGCCGACACTGAAGCTTTCTTT. It translates to CANWGGADTEAFF. The chain carries TRBV2 and TRBJ1-1; weak D call: TRBD1 (6 bases). Germline CDR1 and CDR2: SNHLY and FYNNEI. Trimming pared 10 bases from V and 3 bases from J, leaving 15 bases between. There are 13 residues in the CDR3.

This clone was seen once. The rearrangement links TRBV2 to TRBJ2-7; 8 bases line up with TRBD2. CDR1 is SNHLY, CDR2 FYNNEI, per germline. The V gene end was trimmed by 6 bases and the J gene end by 0 bases; junction bases not matched to a gene: 1. CDR3 length: 13 residues. The CDR3 nucleotides read TGTGCCAGCAGCGGGGGGGGCTCCTACGAGCAGTACTTC. Translated: CASSGGGSYEQYF.

This clone has a handful of counts. The J gene is TRBJ1-1, the V gene TRBV5-5, with TRBD1 matching 7 bases. The CDR3 is 12 residues long. The V gene end was trimmed by 4 bases and the J gene end by 8 bases; junction bases not matched to a gene: 5. In germline, CDR1 is SGHKS, CDR2 YYEKEE (reference sequence). The CDR3 protein is CASSRWDREAFF. The DNA for the CDR3 is TGTGCCAGCAGCCGCTGGGACAGAGAAGCTTTCTTT.

The chain uses TRBV7-9 and TRBJ1-5; 10 bases align to TRBD1. From germline, CDR1 is SEHNR and CDR2 FQNEAQ (reference sequence). The J segment lost 7 bases and the V segment lost 5 bases, leaving 14 bases of the junction unmatched. The CDR3 is made up of 17 amino acids. DNA for the CDR3: TGTGCCAGCAGCACCAGTCCCGGGACAGGGGACGGACAGCCCCAGCATTTT. Translation gives CASSTSPGTGDGQPQHF.

This clone was observed a handful of times. The CDR3 sequence is CASSYDLSEPPLHF. CDR3 DNA sequence: TGTGCCAGCAGTTACGACCTTAGCGAACCACCCCTCCACTTT. This chain joins TRBV6-5 and TRBJ1-6, with D unclear. V lost 2 bases, J lost 11 bases, and 13 bases lay in between. CDR1 is MNHEY, CDR2 SVGAGI, per germline. The CDR3 contains 14 residues.

The chain links TRBV6-5 to TRBJ2-5, with TRBD2 identical over 11 bases. The CDR3 is 13 residues long. The V gene's germline CDR1 is MNHEY and CDR2 SVGAGI. J gave up 4 bases and V 7 bases, and 2 bases lay outside the gene matches. Here the CDR3 DNA reads TGTGCCAGCATGACTAGCGGGGCAGAGACCCAGTACTTC. Protein sequence: CASMTSGAETQYF.

In its sample, this clone was seen a few times. The V gene is TRBV7-6, the J gene TRBJ2-2, with D unclear. The CDR3 is 13 residues long. From germline, CDR1 is SGHVS and CDR2 FNYEAQ. The V and J ends lost 4 bases and 0 bases respectively, with 3 bases between them. The CDR3 region has the DNA TGTGCCAGCAGCTCTCCGAACACCGGGGAGCTGTTTTTT. Translation gives CASSSPNTGELFF.

The DNA for the CDR3 is TGTGCCAGCAGCCGGGCGGGCAGATGGAACACTGAAGCTTTCTTT. Translation: CASSRAGRWNTEAFF. This chain joins TRBV7-2 and TRBJ1-1; unclear D gene. CDR3 length: 15 residues. Germline CDR1 and CDR2: SGHTA and FQGNSA. V shed 5 bases and J shed 1 base, with 14 bases lying between them.

The J gene is TRBJ1-2, the V gene TRBV5-4; 8 bases match TRBD1. V lost 4 bases, J lost 7 bases, and 15 bases stayed unmatched. Germline CDR1 reads SGHNT; CDR2 reads YYREEE (reference sequence). The CDR3 length is 16 residues. In DNA form, the CDR3 reads TGTGCCAGCAGCCCGGGGACAGGCGCTGGGGTGGTTGGCTACACCTTC. Amino acids: CASSPGTGAGVVGYTF.

V and J are TRBV10-3 and TRBJ1-2; D perhaps matches TRBD1 (6 bases). Trimming pared 6 bases from V and 8 bases from J, leaving 22 bases between. The CDR3 consists of 15 residues. Germline CDR1 is ENHRY and CDR2 is SYGVKD. This CDR3 reads CAISDSQGLAIGYTF. In nucleotides, the CDR3 is TGTGCCATCAGCGACTCACAGGGACTAGCTATCGGCTACACCTTC.

This chain uses TRBV5-6 with TRBJ1-1; 7 bases align to TRBD1. CDR1 SGHDT and CDR2 YYEEEE come from the germline V gene. The CDR3 runs 16 residues. The J segment lost 4 bases and the V segment lost 5 bases, leaving 14 bases of the junction unmatched. The DNA of the CDR3 is TGTGCCAGCAGGGGGTGGGGACAGATGTTGAGCACTGAAGCTTTCTTT. Its translation: CASRGWGQMLSTEAFF.

The CDR3 DNA reads as TGCGCCAGCAGCCCAGGGACAGGGGGTAGGGGCACTGAAGCTTTCTTT. It encodes CASSPGTGGRGTEAFF. This chain connects TRBV5-1 to TRBJ1-1, with 11 bases aligning to TRBD1. Germline trimming cut 4 bases from V and 4 bases from J; bases unmatched to any gene: 9. The CDR3 totals 16 residues. Germline V gene lookup returns CDR1 SGHRS and CDR2 YFSETQ.

This chain links TRBV9 with TRBJ1-2; tentative D call: TRBD1 (6 bases). CDR3 length: 16 amino acids. Trimming took off 0 bases at V and 1 base at J, with 13 bases between the two ends. Germline-derived CDR1 and CDR2 are SGDLS and YYNGEE. CDR3 sequence: CASSVAARGGNYGYTF. The CDR3 DNA sequence: TGTGCCAGCAGCGTAGCGGCCAGAGGGGGTAACTATGGCTACACCTTC.

The V and J genes are TRBV7-9 and TRBJ1-1; 10 bases map to TRBD1. The J segment lost 9 bases and the V segment lost 4 bases, leaving 11 bases of the junction unmatched. CDR1 SEHNR and CDR2 FQNEAQ come from the germline V gene (reference sequence). The CDR3 extends over 15 amino acids. The CDR3 DNA reads as TGTGCCAGCAGCTCCCCGACAGGGGGCTCCTATAAAGCTTTCTTT. This gives the protein CASSSPTGGSYKAFF.

The CDR3 sequence is CASSLSGRRSGELFF. The DNA of the CDR3 is TGTGCCAGCAGTTTATCGGGGAGGCGTAGCGGGGAGCTGTTTTTT. V usage is TRBV27 and J usage is TRBJ2-2, with D tentatively TRBD2 (6 bases). This CDR3 comprises 15 residues. The V gene lost 0 bases and the J gene lost 7 bases, with 12 bases spanning the gap. The germline CDR1 and CDR2 sequences are MNHEY and SMNVEV (reference sequence).

Written as DNA, the CDR3 is TGCGCCAGCAGCCAAGAGGAGGGGATAGGCTATGGCTACACCTTC. This encodes CASSQEEGIGYGYTF. The chain combines TRBV4-3 with TRBJ1-2; D might be TRBD1 (5 bases). The CDR3 length is 15 residues. Germline values: CDR1 LGHNA, CDR2 YSLEER. V lost 0 bases, J lost 4 bases, and 12 bases lay in between.